These 32 T cell receptor beta chains originate from one sample sequenced in a study of CXCR3-negative and CXCR3-positive naive CD8 T cells. The libraries of TRB cDNA were constructed through 5' RACE using UMI labels. TCRdb re-analyzed the 5' RACE reads; it lists each CDR3 protein once, without DNA. The sample has under 75,000 distinct CDR3 sequences. Sequenced material: naive CXCR3- CD8+ T cells from blood. Subset given: CD45RO-CCR7+CD27+CD95- naive CD8+ T cells lacking CXCR3 (TNR3-). These receptors all come from a human donor in good health. Some clones in this sample may be carry-over from other donors' samples.

The V call is TRBV6-6, the J call TRBJ2-1; the TCRdb call, TRBD1, lacks DNA for checking. This CDR3 is built from 17 residues. Germline CDR1 MNHNY, CDR2 SVGAGI (reference sequence). The CDR3 region is CASSYTGGPERYNEQFF.

The chain employs TRBV7-6 and TRBJ2-7; the TCRdb D gene call, TRBD1, has no DNA to confirm it. The CDR3 sequence is 14 residues long. Germline values: CDR1 SGHVS, CDR2 FNYEAQ. The CDR3: CASSTGTGGLEQYF.

The CDR3 protein is CAISGVVDTQYF. This rearrangement joins TRBV7-2 to TRBJ2-3; TCRdb lists TRBD1, though no DNA is available to test this call. From germline, CDR1 is SGHTA and CDR2 FQGNSA. CDR3 length equals 12 residues.

The rearrangement joins TRBV12-2 to TRBJ2-1; absent DNA, TCRdb's TRBD2 call cannot be checked. TRBV12-2 is assigned pseudogene status. The CDR3 runs to 16 residues. The CDR3 reads CASRWTSGFGWDEQFF.

The V and J genes are TRBV7-9 and TRBJ2-5; the D call from TCRdb, TRBD1, cannot be confirmed without DNA. This CDR3 is 16 amino acids long. Germline loops: CDR1 SEHNR, CDR2 FQNEAQ (reference sequence). CDR3 amino acids: CASSFPGEEAQETQYF.

This sequence joins TRBV28 and TRBJ2-7. The CDR3 totals 12 residues. The V gene's germline CDR1 is MDHEN and CDR2 SYDVKM. CDR3 amino acids: CASSLFEYEQYF.

The chain is built from TRBV5-1 and TRBJ2-1; TCRdb's D call of TRBD1 is untestable without DNA. Germline V CDR1 and CDR2: SGHRS, YFSETQ. The CDR3 is 13 amino acids. The CDR3 spells CASSWWYGGEQFF. Full variable domain (outside the CDR3, taken from reference TRBV5-1 and TRBJ2-1): KAGVTQTPRYLIKTRGQQVTLSCSPISGHRSVSWYQQTPGQGLQFLFEYFSETQRNKGNFPGRFSGRQFSNSRSEMNVSTLELGDSALYLCASSWWYGGEQFFGPGTRLTVL.

CDR3 amino acids: CASSFNIYEQYF. The chain is built from TRBV7-9 and TRBJ2-7. Germline-derived CDR1 and CDR2 are SEHNR and FQNEAQ (reference sequence). This CDR3 has 12 amino acids.

The rearrangement uses TRBV10-2 and TRBJ2-5; TCRdb selects TRBD2, and the lack of DNA leaves this call unchecked. This CDR3 has 14 amino acids. Germline CDR1 and CDR2: WSHSY and SAAADI. The CDR3 loop is CASNGGGLEQTQYF.

The V call is TRBV6-5, the J call TRBJ2-3; no DNA is available, so the TRBD2 call from TCRdb remains unchecked. CDR3 length: 16 amino acids. Germline loops: CDR1 MNHEY, CDR2 SVGAGI. Here the CDR3 reads CASNPTLAEITDTQYF.

The V gene is TRBV12-3 or TRBV12-4, the J gene TRBJ1-2; TCRdb's D call, TRBD1, is unchecked because there is no DNA. The CDR3 loop spans 14 amino acids. The CDR3 reads CASSEQGADYGYTF.

This sequence joins TRBV15 and TRBJ2-2; the TCRdb D gene call, TRBD2, has no DNA to confirm it. CDR3 length equals 16 residues. Germline V CDR1 and CDR2: LNHNV, YYDKDF (reference sequence). This CDR3 is CATSKLGGSLTGELFF.

The rearrangement uses TRBV7-8 and TRBJ2-2. The CDR3 has 18 amino acids. Germline V gene lookup returns CDR1 SGHVS and CDR2 FQNEAQ. The CDR3 loop reads CASSFHKEARRNTGELFF.

The V call is TRBV6-5, the J call TRBJ1-1; TCRdb returns TRBD1, unconfirmable since there is no DNA. This CDR3 has 15 amino acids. In germline, CDR1 is MNHEY, CDR2 SVGAGI. The CDR3 region is CASSPVGTPNTEAFF.

This chain's CDR3 is CASSLRTTLADEQFF. The chain carries TRBV7-9 and TRBJ2-1; TCRdb's D call of TRBD2 is untestable without DNA. The V gene's germline CDR1 is SEHNR and CDR2 FQNEAQ (reference sequence). The CDR3 length is 15 residues. Full variable domain (remainder filled in from reference TRBV7-9 and TRBJ2-1): DTGVSQNPRHKITKRGQNVTFRCDPISEHNRLYWYRQTLGQGPEFLTYFQNEAQLEKSRLLSDRFSAERPKGSFSTLEIQRTEQGDSAMYLCASSLRTTLADEQFFGPGTRLTVL.

The V gene is TRBV29-1, the J gene TRBJ2-2. Germline loops: CDR1 SQVTM, CDR2 ANQGSEA. This CDR3 contains 15 residues. CDR3 residues: CSAESGDLNTGELFF.

V is TRBV4-3 and J is TRBJ2-3; without DNA, the TCRdb call of TRBD1 cannot be checked. CDR3 length equals 15 residues. In germline, CDR1 is LGHNA, CDR2 YSLEER. The CDR3 protein is CASSQDKNRADTQYF.

V usage is TRBV7-9 and J usage is TRBJ2-1; the TRBD1 assignment by TCRdb is unverifiable without DNA. The CDR3 covers 15 residues. Germline lookup yields CDR1 SEHNR and CDR2 FQNEAQ (reference sequence). The CDR3 protein is CASSLGVSADNEQFF. The full variable domain, its missing parts supplied by reference TRBV7-9 and TRBJ2-1, is DTGVSQNPRHKITKRGQNVTFRCDPISEHNRLYWYRQTLGQGPEFLTYFQNEAQLEKSRLLSDRFSAERPKGSFSTLEIQRTEQGDSAMYLCASSLGVSADNEQFFGPGTRLTVL.

The chain uses TRBV5-1 and TRBJ2-7; TCRdb proposes TRBD1, but this gene call is untestable without DNA. The CDR3 runs 16 residues. In germline, CDR1 is SGHRS, CDR2 YFSETQ. CDR3 sequence reads: CASSSAGQGPTYEQYF.

This CDR3 reads CASSLVAGVSYNEQFF. This chain joins TRBV5-1 and TRBJ2-1; TCRdb names TRBD1, which stays unverified in the absence of DNA. CDR3 length: 16 amino acids. Germline CDR1 and CDR2: SGHRS and YFSETQ.

CDR3: CASSNRRQGASQPQHF. The rearrangement uses TRBV7-2 and TRBJ1-5; TCRdb's assignment of TRBD1 cannot be checked, as there is no DNA. Germline V gives CDR1 SGHTA, CDR2 FQGNSA. The CDR3 is 16 amino acids.

The chain employs TRBV29-1 and TRBJ1-1; TCRdb reports TRBD1, a call that lacks DNA to check it against. Germline CDR1 reads SQVTM; CDR2 reads ANQGSEA. The CDR3 has 14 amino acids. The CDR3 loop is CSVDGAEDRREAFF.

The chain couples TRBV7-8 to TRBJ2-3; without DNA, the TCRdb call of TRBD1 cannot be checked. This CDR3 comprises 15 residues. Germline V lookup: CDR1 SGHVS, CDR2 FQNEAQ. CDR3 region: CASSLMAGGTDTQYF.

This chain joins TRBV7-9 and TRBJ2-6. Germline V gene data show CDR1 as SEHNR and CDR2 as FQNEAQ (reference sequence). This CDR3 region has 14 residues. CDR3 loop: CASSDPSGANVLTF.

The rearrangement links TRBV10-3 to TRBJ2-7; TCRdb names TRBD2, which stays unverified in the absence of DNA. Germline lookup yields CDR1 ENHRY and CDR2 SYGVKD. This CDR3 has 16 amino acids. The CDR3 region is CAISEVLAGESYEQYF.

This chain joins TRBV6-6 and TRBJ2-1; TCRdb's assignment of TRBD1 cannot be checked, as there is no DNA. The germline V gene encodes CDR1 MNHNY and CDR2 SVGAGI (reference sequence). The CDR3 totals 11 residues. The CDR3 is CASSSGGGQFF.

The V gene is TRBV4-2, the J gene TRBJ2-7; TCRdb outputs TRBD2, but without DNA this stays unchecked. The CDR3 is made up of 16 amino acids. CDR1 is LGHNA and CDR2 is YNFKEQ in the germline V gene. CDR3 in amino acids: CASSQQTSGSVYEQYF.

The chain couples TRBV7-9 to TRBJ2-3; the TCRdb call, TRBD2, lacks DNA for checking. The CDR3 totals 15 residues. The germline CDR1 and CDR2 sequences are SEHNR and FQNEAQ (reference sequence). CDR3: CASSPPAGGPDTQYF.

This chain uses TRBV7-6 with TRBJ2-7; TCRdb designates TRBD1, a call that cannot be tested without DNA. This CDR3 region has 15 residues. Germline V gene data show CDR1 as SGHVS and CDR2 as FNYEAQ. CDR3 loop: CASSWGQGSSYEQYF.

The V call is TRBV20-1, the J call TRBJ2-7; there is no DNA to check the TCRdb D call of TRBD1. The CDR3 spans 14 residues. Germline CDR1 and CDR2: DFQATT and SNEGSKA (reference sequence). CDR3: CSANTGTELYEQYF.

The CDR3 loop reads CSVASGEYTEAFF. The chain carries TRBV29-1 and TRBJ1-1. There are 13 residues in the CDR3. From germline, CDR1 is SQVTM and CDR2 ANQGSEA.

J is TRBJ1-1 and V is TRBV29-1; TCRdb's D gene call, TRBD1, goes unchecked for lack of DNA. The CDR3 extends over 12 amino acids. Looked up from germline, CDR1 is SQVTM and CDR2 is ANQGSEA. This CDR3 is CSVVRGTTEAFF.